This paragraph covers one T cell receptor (beta chain) sequence. These data are taken from a study of T-cell memory formation after mild COVID-19. Germline lookup yields CDR1 LGHDT and CDR2 YNNKEL (reference sequence). This CDR3 has 11 amino acids. V lost 0 bases and J lost 8, with 2 bases in between. TCRdb redid the calling of the 5' RACE reads with MiXCR, one entry per CDR3 protein. The table records some 300,000 distinct CDR3 sequences, less than 25% of them present only once. This TCR was recovered from a man in his late teens or twenties who had mild COVID-19 (a few samples of this study predate the infection). Cell type and time point are not known. V is TRBV3-1 and J is TRBJ2-4; no reliable D call. The sequenced material came from PBMCs or a T cell subset sorted from them (not recorded which). CDR3 amino acids: CASSQDDIQYF. The CDR3 DNA follows: TGTGCCAGCAGCCAAGACGACATTCAGTACTTC.